The 4 T cell receptor beta chains listed next were all sequenced from one sample in a study of molecular identifiers for immune sequencing clone quantification. TCRdb independently ran MiXCR on the PCR reads; one entry per CDR3 protein. The sample contains some 70,000 distinct CDR3 sequences, 15% to 20% of which appear only once. Sample: naive CD8+ T cells from blood, with Jurkat cell RNA spiked in. Subset given: FACS-sorted CD8+CD4-CCR7+CD45RA+ naive T cells. Every receptor here comes from a human donor in good health. Some libraries in this study had Jurkat cell RNA spiked in.

The genes are TRBV5-4 and TRBJ1-6; TRBD1 matches 9 bases. CDR3 length: 17 amino acids. Per germline, CDR1 SGHNT and CDR2 YYREEE (reference sequence). V gave up 0 bases and J gave up 10 bases; unmatched junction bases: 11. This CDR3 is CASSLAAGPGTGSPLHF. For the CDR3, the DNA is TGTGCCAGCAGCTTGGCCGCTGGTCCCGGGACAGGGTCACCCCTCCACTTT.

The table lists this clonotype with many counts. This CDR3 reads CASSLGAGMVTEAFF. As DNA, the CDR3 is TGTGCCAGCAGCTTAGGGGCAGGGATGGTGACTGAAGCTTTCTTT. The genes are TRBV11-2 and TRBJ1-1, with D possibly being TRBD1 (5 bases). This CDR3 has 15 amino acids. Between the trimmed V and J ends, which lost 1 base and 5 bases, there was a span of 14 bases. The germline V gene has CDR1 SGHAT and CDR2 FQNNGV. Variable domain in full (rest from reference TRBV11-2 and TRBJ1-1): EAGVAQSPRYKIIEKRQSVAFWCNPISGHATLYWYQQILGQGPKLLIQFQNNGVVDDSQLPKDRFSAERLKGVDSTLKIQPAKLEDSAVYLCASSLGAGMVTEAFFGQGTRLTVV.

This clonotype has at least ten counts. This chain connects TRBV28 to TRBJ2-1; D is perhaps TRBD1 or TRBD2 (5 bases each). The CDR3 extends over 16 amino acids. With 6 bases removed from V and 0 bases from J, the gap between germline ends came to 15 bases. Germline lookup yields CDR1 MDHEN and CDR2 SYDVKM. The CDR3 DNA reads TGTGCCAGCAGCTGGGACGGGGTTAGCTCCTACAATGAGCAGTTCTTC. This encodes CASSWDGVSSYNEQFF.

Remarks on this clonotype: A single base separates this from a much larger clone, so it may be a read error. This chain uses TRBV9 with TRBJ2-7; D is possibly TRBD2 (6 bases). The germline gives CDR1 SGDLS, CDR2 YYNGEE. The CDR3 spans 12 residues. DNA of the CDR3: TGTGCCGGCAGCCGGGACTGGCGCGAGCAGTACTTC. This translates into CAGSRDWREQYF.